What follows are 20 T cell receptor beta chains derived from one specimen sequenced in a study of T cells in tumors after PD-1 blockade. The method was immunoSEQ multiplex PCR; TCRdb's version includes in-frame clones alone and lacks a portion of them. Of roughly 50,000 clones detected, approximately 84% appear once; the ten largest clones hold more than 3.5%. The material sequenced was PBMCs, taken before anti-PD-1 treatment. The receptors shown here come from a human donor with basal cell carcinoma.

The gene calls are TRBV6-6 and TRBJ2-7, with 8 nucleotides matching TRBD1. Trimming took 2 bases from V and 3 from J; bases not matched to a gene: 9. The CDR3 contains 16 residues. Germline-derived CDR1 and CDR2 are MNHNY and SVGAGI (reference sequence). CDR3 DNA sequence: TGTGCCAGCAGTTACCCACCTGGACAGGGACTCTACGAGCAGTACTTC. It yields the protein CASSYPPGQGLYEQYF.

The V gene is TRBV6-5, the J gene TRBJ2-5; 8 bases align to TRBD2. V lost 6 bases to trimming and J lost 4 bases; unmatched junction nucleotides: 7. Germline assignment: CDR1 MNHEY and CDR2 SVGAGI. This CDR3 region has 14 residues. The CDR3 spells CASRTTGGPETQYF. DNA of the CDR3: TGTGCCAGCAGAACGACGGGGGGGCCAGAGACCCAGTACTTC.

This clone is a singleton in its sample. This sequence joins TRBV2 and TRBJ1-1; no reliable D call. The length of the CDR3 is 17 residues. V was shortened by 0 bases and J by 6 bases, with 20 bases between the two germline ends. Looked up from germline, CDR1 is SNHLY and CDR2 is FYNNEI. The CDR3 DNA reads TGTGCCAGCAGTGAAGCTTTTGTGTGGGCTGGAACCTCTGAAGCTTTCTTT. Amino acid sequence: CASSEAFVWAGTSEAFF.

Worth noting for this clone: Other DNA sequences in this sample translate to the same CDR3. This rearrangement joins TRBV29-1 to TRBJ1-3; no firm D call. There are 11 residues in the CDR3. The germline V and J ends were trimmed by 5 bases and 3 bases, with 5 bases remaining between them. Per germline, CDR1 SQVTM and CDR2 ANQGSEA. The CDR3 loop is CSVSHGNTIYF. In DNA form, the CDR3 reads TGCAGCGTTTCTCATGGAAACACCATATATTTT.

V is TRBV6-2 or TRBV6-3 and J is TRBJ2-5, with D perhaps TRBD1 (5 bases). The V end lost 5 bases, the J end lost 4 bases, and 17 bases lay between the germline ends. Germline CDR1 and CDR2: MNHEY and SVGEGT. This CDR3 has 15 residues. DNA of the CDR3: TGTGCCAGCAGTACAGACAGTAGGGGTCGAGAGACCCAGTACTTC. Its translation: CASSTDSRGRETQYF.

The V gene is TRBV6-5, the J gene TRBJ1-2; a possible D gene is TRBD1 (5 bases). CDR1 is MNHEY, CDR2 SVGAGI, per germline. CDR3 length equals 12 residues. Trimming stripped 8 bases from V and 8 bases from J, with 15 bases between. The CDR3 DNA sequence: TGTGCCAGCGGCCGGGGGGAGATAGGCTACACCTTC. The encoded protein is CASGRGEIGYTF.

The chain is built from TRBV2 and TRBJ1-2, with no clear D. Germline V gene lookup returns CDR1 SNHLY and CDR2 FYNNEI. V shed 5 bases and J shed 7 bases, with 17 bases lying between them. CDR3 size: 14 residues. The CDR3 is CASSPTAPAGGYTF. The CDR3 DNA is TGTGCCAGCAGTCCCACCGCCCCCGCAGGTGGCTACACCTTC.

The table lists this clone with a count of one. The V call is TRBV12-3 or TRBV12-4, the J call TRBJ1-1; 10 nucleotides agree with TRBD1. V dropped 5 bases and J dropped 4; count of bases not matched to a gene: 1. There are 13 residues in the CDR3. CDR3 nucleotide sequence: TGTGCCAGCAGTCGGACAGGGGGCACTGAAGCTTTCTTT. This gives the protein CASSRTGGTEAFF.

The chain carries TRBV6-4 and TRBJ2-3; 8 bases are a match to TRBD2. Germline assignment: CDR1 MRHNA and CDR2 SNTAGT. The J segment lost 2 bases and the V segment lost 0 bases, leaving 4 bases of the junction unmatched. The CDR3 consists of 16 residues. CDR3 residues: CASSDSARGDTDTQYF. CDR3 DNA: TGTGCCAGCAGTGACTCAGCGCGGGGGGACACAGATACGCAGTATTTT.

The J gene is TRBJ1-1, the V gene TRBV5-1; D is unclear. V lost 2 bases, J lost 3 bases, and 8 bases lay in between. CDR3 size: 13 residues. Germline V gene data show CDR1 as SGHRS and CDR2 as YFSETQ. The CDR3 DNA reads as TGCGCCAGCAGCTTCGGGGATGACACTGAAGCTTTCTTT. It is translated as CASSFGDDTEAFF.

This rearrangement joins TRBV5-4 to TRBJ1-1; TRBD1 might be the D (5 bases). Looked up from germline, CDR1 is SGHNT and CDR2 is YYREEE (reference sequence). With 1 base removed from V and 3 bases from J, the gap between germline ends came to 10 bases. This CDR3 comprises 14 residues. The CDR3 bases are TGTGCCAGCAGCTTGCCAGGGTTCGACACTGAAGCTTTCTTT. This sequence encodes CASSLPGFDTEAFF.

This clone was picked up one time. The chain joins TRBV4-2 to TRBJ2-7; 9 nucleotides align to TRBD2. V trimming: 2 bases; J trimming: 0 bases; junction bases outside the gene matches: 5. The germline V gene encodes CDR1 LGHNA and CDR2 YNFKEQ. The CDR3 length is 16 residues. The DNA for the CDR3 is TGTGCCAGCAGCCAATCAACTAGCGGGTCCTCCTACGAGCAGTACTTC. It specifies CASSQSTSGSSYEQYF.

This rearrangement joins TRBV29-1 to TRBJ1-1; D unresolved. Germline CDR1 reads SQVTM; CDR2 reads ANQGSEA. V lost 7 bases, J lost 1 base, and 10 bases lay in between. CDR3 length equals 12 residues. The CDR3 coding sequence is TGCAGCGCCGCCGGCAGGAACACTGAAGCTTTCTTT. Protein: CSAAGRNTEAFF. Based on the CDR3 plus reference TRBV29-1 and TRBJ1-1, the full variable domain is SAVISQKPSRDICQRGTSLTIQCQVDSQVTMMFWYRQQPGQSLTLIATANQGSEATYESGFVIDKFPISRPNLTFSTLTVSNMSPEDSSIYLCSAAGRNTEAFFGQGTRLTVV.

This clone was counted between two and nine times. The chain couples TRBV7-9 to TRBJ1-2, with a possible D match to TRBD1 (5 bases). The CDR3 contains 13 residues. Trimming took off 5 bases at V and 11 bases at J, with 18 bases between the two ends. From germline, CDR1 is SEHNR and CDR2 FQNEAQ (reference sequence). The CDR3 DNA follows: TGTGCCAGCAGCCCCCAGTCGGGGCCTCGGTACACCTTC. It yields the protein CASSPQSGPRYTF.

The V call is TRBV6-1, the J call TRBJ2-5; TRBD2 agrees at 10 bases. In germline, CDR1 is MNHNS, CDR2 SASEGT. After removal of 2 bases from V and 5 bases from J, the junction contained 5 bases not matched to a gene. The CDR3 runs 15 residues. CDR3: CASSESSGGGETQYF. Written as DNA, the CDR3 is TGTGCCAGCAGTGAATCTAGCGGGGGTGGGGAGACCCAGTACTTC.

J is TRBJ1-1 and V is TRBV2, with a weak D call TRBD1 (5 bases). With 7 bases removed from V and 5 bases from J, the gap between germline ends came to 14 bases. This CDR3 is built from 13 residues. Germline CDR1 reads SNHLY; CDR2 reads FYNNEI. CDR3 nucleotides: TGTGCCAGCAAAAAATCAGGGCCAACTGAAGCTTTCTTT. It specifies CASKKSGPTEAFF.

V gene TRBV19 combines with J gene TRBJ2-6, with no clear D. Germline V gives CDR1 LNHDA, CDR2 SQIVND (reference sequence). The CDR3 runs to 15 residues. V lost 6 bases to trimming and J lost 3 bases, with 12 bases between them. The CDR3 DNA is TGTGCCAGTAGCAATTCTGGGTTTGGGGCCAACGTCCTGACTTTC. Translating gives CASSNSGFGANVLTF.

The chain uses TRBV2 and TRBJ1-6; a weak D match, TRBD1 (5 bases). CDR1 and CDR2 (germline): SNHLY, FYNNEI. V dropped 7 bases and J dropped 7 bases, with 14 bases sitting between them. This CDR3 spans 14 amino acids. CDR3 region: CASNLRVLNSPLHF. The CDR3 bases are TGTGCCAGCAACCTCAGGGTCCTCAATTCACCCCTCCACTTT.

This clone showed up just a few times. The genes are TRBV19 and TRBJ1-4; tentatively, D is TRBD1 (5 bases). The ends were cut back, 8 bases at V and 8 bases at J, with 18 bases in the middle. The CDR3 consists of 14 residues. Looked up from germline, CDR1 is LNHDA and CDR2 is SQIVND (reference sequence). CDR3 amino acids: CASQARQGTEKLFF. The CDR3 region has the DNA TGTGCCAGTCAAGCCAGGCAGGGTACAGAAAAACTGTTTTTT.

The gene calls are TRBV19 and TRBJ1-5, with D perhaps matching TRBD1 (5 bases). V was clipped by 7 bases and J by 1 base, with 17 bases between them. The germline V gene has CDR1 LNHDA and CDR2 SQIVND (reference sequence). CDR3 size: 16 residues. The CDR3 nucleotides are TGTGCCAGTAAGAGGGACGGAGAGAGGAGCAATCAGCCCCAGCATTTT. This codes for CASKRDGERSNQPQHF.